These 5 T cell receptor beta chains were all obtained from the same sample, sequenced in a study of Tregs in tolerant kidney transplant recipients. Sequencing was performed with immunoSEQ multiplex PCR; in TCRdb, only in-frame clones are kept and a portion is missing. The sample holds around 70,000 clones, 92% seen once. Material: CD8+ T cells from blood, obtained before the transplant. These receptors originate from a human donor who received a combined kidney and bone marrow transplant.

This chain joins TRBV7-2 and TRBJ2-3; no firm D call. Trimming shortened V by 7 bases and J by 2 bases, and 10 bases separated the two germline ends. This CDR3 has 13 amino acids. From germline, CDR1 is SGHTA and CDR2 FQGNSA. Here the CDR3 reads CASTYAVTDTQYF. The CDR3 region has the DNA TGTGCCAGCACCTATGCGGTCACAGATACGCAGTATTTT. Drawing the rest from reference TRBV7-2 and TRBJ2-3, the complete variable domain is GAGVSQSPSNKVTEKGKDVELRCDPISGHTALYWYRQSLGQGLEFLIYFQGNSAPDKSGLPSDRFSAERTGGSVSTLTIQRTQQEDSAVYLCASTYAVTDTQYFGPGTRLTVL.

This chain connects TRBV6-5 to TRBJ1-5; a possible D gene is TRBD1 (6 bases). With 6 bases removed from V and 2 bases from J, the gap between germline ends came to 14 bases. CDR1 is MNHEY, CDR2 SVGAGI, per germline. The CDR3 length is 15 residues. CDR3 sequence (DNA): TGTGCCAGCAGACCAGGGGACCTGGGCAATCAGCCCCAGCATTTT. Translating gives CASRPGDLGNQPQHF.

The chain employs TRBV25-1 and TRBJ2-7; a possible D gene is TRBD2 (5 bases). CDR1 and CDR2 (germline): MGHDK, SYGVNS. Trimming pared 8 bases from V and 3 bases from J, leaving 20 bases between. CDR3 size: 15 residues. Written as DNA, the CDR3 is TGTGCCAGCTCTCACGGACGAGGGATAGGCTACGAGCAGTACTTC. It yields the protein CASSHGRGIGYEQYF.

The chain is built from TRBV7-9 and TRBJ2-4; TRBD1 is a possible D gene (6 bases). V lost 5 bases to trimming and J lost 6 bases, with 14 bases between them. This CDR3 has 14 residues. CDR1 is SEHNR and CDR2 is FQNEAQ in the germline V gene (reference sequence). CDR3 residues: CASSTTGLPNIQYF. CDR3 nucleotide sequence: TGTGCCAGCAGCACGACAGGTTTACCAAACATTCAGTACTTC. The whole variable domain, remainder taken from reference TRBV7-9 and TRBJ2-4, is DTGVSQNPRHKITKRGQNVTFRCDPISEHNRLYWYRQTLGQGPEFLTYFQNEAQLEKSRLLSDRFSAERPKGSFSTLEIQRTEQGDSAMYLCASSTTGLPNIQYFGAGTRLSVL.

This clone came up once. V gene TRBV15 combines with J gene TRBJ1-5; D is undetermined. Germline assignment: CDR1 LNHNV and CDR2 YYDKDF (reference sequence). Between the trimmed V and J ends, which lost 4 bases and 2 bases, there was a span of 6 bases. The CDR3 has 13 amino acids. This chain's CDR3 is CATSTGGNQPQHF. The CDR3 coding sequence is TGTGCCACCAGCACCGGGGGCAATCAGCCCCAGCATTTT.